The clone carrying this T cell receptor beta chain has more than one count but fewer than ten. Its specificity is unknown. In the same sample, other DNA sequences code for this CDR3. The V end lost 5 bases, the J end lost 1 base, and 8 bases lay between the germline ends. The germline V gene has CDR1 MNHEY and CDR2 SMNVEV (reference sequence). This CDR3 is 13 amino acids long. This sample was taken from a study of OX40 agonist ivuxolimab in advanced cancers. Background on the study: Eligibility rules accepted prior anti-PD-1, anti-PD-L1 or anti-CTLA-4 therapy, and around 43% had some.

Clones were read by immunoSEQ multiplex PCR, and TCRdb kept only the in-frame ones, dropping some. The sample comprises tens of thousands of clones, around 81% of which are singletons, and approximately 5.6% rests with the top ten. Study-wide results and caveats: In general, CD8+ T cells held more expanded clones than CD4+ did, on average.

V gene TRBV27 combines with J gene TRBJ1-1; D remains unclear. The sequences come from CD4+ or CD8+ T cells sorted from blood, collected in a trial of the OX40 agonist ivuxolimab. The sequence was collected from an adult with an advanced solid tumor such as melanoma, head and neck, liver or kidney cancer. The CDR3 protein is CASSHGENTEAFF. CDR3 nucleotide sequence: TGTGCCAGCAGTCATGGCGAGAACACTGAAGCTTTCTTT.